This passage covers 6 T cell receptor beta chains from one sample sequenced in a study of blood T cell repertoires in COVID-19. Profiling relied on immunoSEQ multiplex PCR, and the TCRdb table lists in-frame clones only, not all of them. The profile shows some 150,000 clones, about four fifths of them singletons. The sample taken for sequencing was peripheral blood. The receptors shown here come from an older woman with COVID-19, enrolled during active disease.

The chain joins TRBV5-4 to TRBJ1-2; D gene ambiguous. This CDR3 spans 14 amino acids. V lost 1 base, J lost 5 bases, and 12 bases lay in between. The germline V gene encodes CDR1 SGHNT and CDR2 YYREEE (reference sequence). The CDR3, as DNA: TGTGCCAGCAGCTTGTCAGTCTCCGGGTATGGCTACACCTTC. Residues: CASSLSVSGYGYTF.

This clone was counted between two and nine times. The rearrangement links TRBV30 to TRBJ1-4; 8 nucleotides line up with TRBD1. CDR3 length equals 15 residues. Germline V gene sequence: CDR1 GTSNPN, CDR2 SVGIG (reference sequence). The junction had 8 bases not matched to a gene; V was cut back by 1 base and J by 7 bases. DNA of the CDR3: TGTGCCTGGAGTGCCCGGGACAGGAGAGGTGAAAAACTGTTTTTT. This gives the protein CAWSARDRRGEKLFF.

The rearrangement links TRBV30 to TRBJ2-3; 10 positions agree with TRBD1. The CDR3 contains 14 residues. V shed 5 bases and J 1 base; nucleotides not matched to a gene: 3. Germline CDR1 reads GTSNPN; CDR2 reads SVGIG (reference sequence). The CDR3 is CAWDGTGGTDTQYF. CDR3 bases: TGTGCCTGGGACGGGACAGGGGGCACAGATACGCAGTATTTT.

This chain joins TRBV19 and TRBJ1-5; 9 positions match TRBD1. Looked up from germline, CDR1 is LNHDA and CDR2 is SQIVND (reference sequence). V shed 9 bases, J shed 2 bases, and the junction held 5 bases outside the gene matches. This CDR3 region has 14 residues. CDR3 region: CASRRQGGNQPQHF. CDR3 coding DNA: TGTGCCAGCCGGCGACAGGGGGGCAATCAGCCCCAGCATTTT.

This clone came up a few times. The rearrangement uses TRBV11-3 and TRBJ2-5; 7 positions agree with TRBD2. Trimming cost V 4 bases and J 3 bases; bases outside gene matches: 2. CDR1 is SGHNT and CDR2 is YENEEA in the germline V gene. The CDR3 contains 13 residues. CDR3 sequence (DNA): TGTGCCAGCAGCTGGGGGGGTGAAGAGACCCAGTACTTC. It translates to CASSWGGEETQYF.

The chain is built from TRBV2 and TRBJ2-7; 11 nucleotides align to TRBD1. The CDR3 runs to 13 residues. From germline, CDR1 is SNHLY and CDR2 FYNNEI. With V trimmed by 7 bases and J by 2 bases, 1 base remained unmatched. The CDR3 is CASMGQGAYEQYF. The DNA for the CDR3 is TGTGCCAGCATGGGACAGGGGGCCTACGAGCAGTACTTC.